A selection of T cell receptor beta chains follows, all from one sample in a study of blood T cells in healthy people across ages. MiXCR, applied by TCRdb to the 5' RACE reads, yields one record per CDR3 protein. The sample carries more than 1,400,000 distinct CDR3 sequences, roughly 40% recorded once. The sample taken for sequencing was blood. The receptors stem from a woman younger than 35 in good health. CDR3s include the opening cysteine and the closing phenylalanine or tryptophan. Each record gives: D gene, V gene, CDR3 protein. D genes are given only for firm matches.

D gene: TRBD1
V gene: TRBV29-1
CDR3 protein: CSVYRQGSTGELFF

D gene: NA
V gene: TRBV5-5
CDR3 protein: CASSFGGVYNEQFF

D gene: TRBD1
V gene: TRBV6-1
CDR3 protein: CASRETGERYGYTF

D gene: TRBD2
V gene: TRBV6-1
CDR3 protein: CASLAGPYNEQFF

D gene: TRBD2
V gene: TRBV28
CDR3 protein: CASSFLLGASGVTYEQYF

D gene: NA
V gene: TRBV25-1
CDR3 protein: CASSEGSYNEQFF

D gene: NA
V gene: TRBV20-1
CDR3 protein: CSARDSVYNEQFF

D gene: NA
V gene: TRBV28
CDR3 protein: CASSLKGLIYGYTF

D gene: NA
V gene: TRBV6-1
CDR3 protein: CASSEAPIEQYF

D gene: NA
V gene: TRBV27
CDR3 protein: CASSLGFLGSPLHF

D gene: TRBD2
V gene: TRBV20-1
CDR3 protein: CSAGLAGVSYEQYF

D gene: NA
V gene: TRBV12-3/TRBV12-4
CDR3 protein: CASTKGGVRHYGYTF

D gene: NA
V gene: TRBV7-6
CDR3 protein: CASTPVQGMQYF

D gene: TRBD1
V gene: TRBV6-5
CDR3 protein: CASSPGQGEAKTIQYF

D gene: NA
V gene: TRBV20-1
CDR3 protein: CSTFPPLGGSYNEQFF

D gene: TRBD2
V gene: TRBV5-1
CDR3 protein: CASSSRRTSGGPDTQYF

D gene: NA
V gene: TRBV30
CDR3 protein: CASTRGGNADTQYF

D gene: NA
V gene: TRBV11-2
CDR3 protein: CASSRWPGVGGPIATDTQYF

D gene: TRBD2
V gene: TRBV12-3/TRBV12-4
CDR3 protein: CASEFNQLAGGLETQYF

D gene: TRBD2
V gene: TRBV12-3/TRBV12-4
CDR3 protein: CACSFGTSGGKVDTQYF

D gene: NA
V gene: TRBV20-1
CDR3 protein: CSARDETTRRGGSRLTDTQYF

D gene: NA
V gene: TRBV3-1
CDR3 protein: CASSQDPAGTQYF

D gene: TRBD2
V gene: TRBV20-1
CDR3 protein: CSARSLLAGAIPAYNEQYF

D gene: NA
V gene: TRBV12-3/TRBV12-4
CDR3 protein: CASTDTASTDTQYF

D gene: TRBD1
V gene: TRBV6-6
CDR3 protein: CASSQGQVEAFF

D gene: TRBD1
V gene: TRBV6-6
CDR3 protein: CASSSAEGQDNYGYTF

D gene: TRBD1
V gene: TRBV12-3/TRBV12-4
CDR3 protein: CADRGTNTGELFF